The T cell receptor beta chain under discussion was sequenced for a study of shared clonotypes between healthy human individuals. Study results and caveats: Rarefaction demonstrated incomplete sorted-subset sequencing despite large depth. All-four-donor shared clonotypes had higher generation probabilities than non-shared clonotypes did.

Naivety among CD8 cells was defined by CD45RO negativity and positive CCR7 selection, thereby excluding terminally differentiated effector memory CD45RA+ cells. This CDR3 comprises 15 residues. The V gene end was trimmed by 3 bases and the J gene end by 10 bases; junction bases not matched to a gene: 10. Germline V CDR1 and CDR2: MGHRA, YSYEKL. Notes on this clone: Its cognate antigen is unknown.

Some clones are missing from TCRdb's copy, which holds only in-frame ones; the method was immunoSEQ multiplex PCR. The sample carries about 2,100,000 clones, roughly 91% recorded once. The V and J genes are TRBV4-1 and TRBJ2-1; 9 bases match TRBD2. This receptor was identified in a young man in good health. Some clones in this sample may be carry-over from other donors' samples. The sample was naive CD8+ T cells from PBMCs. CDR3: CASSHPLAGGGEQFF. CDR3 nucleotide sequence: TGCGCCAGCAGCCACCCACTAGCGGGCGGGGGGGAGCAGTTCTTC.